What follows describes a single T cell receptor (beta chain). Sequencing used immunoSEQ multiplex PCR; TCRdb keeps in-frame clones, though not all of them. The top ten clones hold about 4.9% of a sample with 8,500 to 13,000 clones, 70% to 90% of them seen once. A marrow graft followed busulfan-fludarabine conditioning, with cyclophosphamide on days +3 and +4. The data are from a study of T cells after posttransplantation cyclophosphamide. The CDR3 loop spans 12 amino acids. The V end lost 7 bases, the J end lost 8 bases, and 12 bases lay between the germline ends. Germline CDR1 is MNHEY and CDR2 is SVGAGI.

This specimen consisted of PBMCs, obtained after allogeneic stem cell transplant with posttransplant cyclophosphamide. The rearrangement links TRBV6-5 to TRBJ1-3; no firm D call. This clonotype originated in a female patient aged 50-65 years who received an allogeneic stem cell transplant from a related donor, was CMV-positive, and had no GVHD. The graft donor may be the source of some T cells. For the CDR3, the DNA is TGTGCCAGCACCGAGAGGGTTGACACCATATATTTT. It specifies CASTERVDTIYF.